Following are 23 T cell receptor beta chains from one sample sequenced in a study of CD8+ T cells in alopecia areata. Extracted from the samples, RNA was reverse transcribed into cDNA to serve as the sequencing template. Repertoires were generated with immunoSEQ multiplex PCR, while TCRdb's copy carries only in-frame clones and drops some. This table has about 270,000 clones, 60% appearing once. Treatment reported: oral pan-JAK inhibitor, 5-10 mg twice daily. The sequencing here drew on CD4+ T cells sorted from blood, taken at week 52, from a patient treated with tofacitinib. These receptors all come from a human donor with alopecia areata.

This clone was detected a few times. The chain joins TRBV5-1 to TRBJ2-7; 7 positions agree with TRBD1. Trimming cost V 3 bases and J 0 bases; bases outside gene matches: 6. Germline V gene sequence: CDR1 SGHRS, CDR2 YFSETQ. The CDR3 consists of 15 residues. This CDR3 is CASSWRTGNSYEQYF. CDR3 nucleotides: TGCGCCAGCAGCTGGCGGACAGGAAACTCCTACGAGCAGTACTTC.

The rearrangement links TRBV30 to TRBJ1-6, with D possibly matching TRBD1 (5 bases). Germline V gene lookup returns CDR1 GTSNPN and CDR2 SVGIG (reference sequence). V was pared by 4 bases and J by 9 bases, with 16 bases between. This CDR3 has 14 amino acids. The CDR3 region is CAWNGARSRSPLHF. Written as DNA, the CDR3 is TGTGCCTGGAATGGGGCCCGAAGCCGTTCACCCCTCCACTTT. The full variable domain, with the rest looked up from reference TRBV30 and TRBJ1-6, is SQTIHQWPATLVQPVGSPLSLECTVEGTSNPNLYWYRQAAGRGLQLLFYSVGIGQISSEVPQNLSASRPQDRQFILSSKKLLLSDSGFYLCAWNGARSRSPLHFGNGTRLTVT.

This clone occurred a few times. The genes are TRBV4-3 and TRBJ1-6, with D unresolved. Germline V CDR1 and CDR2: LGHNA, YSLEER. The CDR3 is made up of 12 amino acids. V shed 0 bases and J shed 14 bases, with 8 bases lying between them. DNA for the CDR3: TGCGCCAGCAGCCAAGATAAGCTGTCCCTCCACTTT. It translates to CASSQDKLSLHF.

The chain carries TRBV27 and TRBJ1-2; D gene uncertain. The V and J ends lost 8 bases and 6 bases respectively, with 16 bases between them. The CDR3 is 13 residues long. The germline gives CDR1 MNHEY, CDR2 SMNVEV (reference sequence). CDR3 in DNA: TGTGCCAGCCGTCGGGGAGAAGAGAATGGCTACACCTTC. It encodes CASRRGEENGYTF.

This clone was recorded many times. This rearrangement joins TRBV4-3 to TRBJ2-2; D is ambiguous. Trimming pared 0 bases from V and 4 bases from J, leaving 12 bases between. The CDR3 length is 16 residues. CDR1 is LGHNA and CDR2 is YSLEER in the germline V gene. CDR3 DNA: TGCGCCAGCAGCCAAGAAGCCGCGTTCGGCACCGGGGAGCTGTTTTTT. The encoded protein is CASSQEAAFGTGELFF.

The chain links TRBV29-1 to TRBJ2-5, with D hard to call. Trimming shortened V by 0 bases and J by 4 bases, and 6 bases separated the two germline ends. CDR1 SQVTM and CDR2 ANQGSEA come from the germline V gene. This CDR3 comprises 12 residues. The CDR3 loop reads CSVEELGETQYF. As DNA, the CDR3 is TGCAGCGTTGAAGAACTCGGAGAGACCCAGTACTTC.

This clone is a singleton in its sample. The chain carries TRBV9 and TRBJ1-4; D gene unclear. CDR1 and CDR2 from the germline V gene are SGDLS and YYNGEE. The V end lost 3 bases, the J end lost 8 bases, and 20 bases lay between the germline ends. The CDR3 contains 16 residues. Here the CDR3 DNA reads TGTGCCAGCAGCGCGGTTGCCGGCCTACGCCAAGAAAAACTGTTTTTT. This gives the protein CASSAVAGLRQEKLFF. The complete variable domain, with remaining parts taken from reference TRBV9 and TRBJ1-4, reads DSGVTQTPKHLITATGQRVTLRCSPRSGDLSVYWYQQSLDQGLQFLIQYYNGEERAKGNILERFSAQQFPDLHSELNLSSLELGDSALYFCASSAVAGLRQEKLFFGSGTQLSVL.

This chain links TRBV6-5 with TRBJ1-6, with D hard to call. This CDR3 is 14 amino acids long. Trimming stripped 0 bases from V and 7 bases from J, with 7 bases between. Germline values: CDR1 MNHEY, CDR2 SVGAGI. In nucleotides, the CDR3 is TGTGCCAGCAGTTACTCGATACTGAATTCACCCCTCCACTTT. It translates to CASSYSILNSPLHF.

The V gene is TRBV5-5, the J gene TRBJ2-7, with 13 bases aligning to TRBD2. The junction had 12 bases not matched to a gene; V was cut back by 4 bases and J by 5 bases. Per the germline V gene, CDR1 is SGHKS and CDR2 is YYEKEE (reference sequence). There are 17 residues in the CDR3. CDR3 in DNA: TGTGCCAGCAGCCGCGGGACTAGCGGGGCCTGGCCCCACGAGCAGTACTTC. Translating gives CASSRGTSGAWPHEQYF.

This clone has only one observation. The J gene is TRBJ2-3, the V gene TRBV6-5; no clear D gene. In germline, CDR1 is MNHEY, CDR2 SVGAGI. This CDR3 is built from 13 residues. Trimming took 5 bases from V and 1 from J, leaving 7 bases between them. The CDR3 DNA is TGTGCCAGCAGTAGACTGGGCACAGATACGCAGTATTTT. Translated: CASSRLGTDTQYF.

The V and J genes are TRBV7-2 and TRBJ2-5, with D tentatively TRBD1 (6 bases). V was pared by 4 bases and J by 5 bases, with 23 bases between. The CDR3 is 17 amino acids. From germline, CDR1 is SGHTA and CDR2 FQGNSA. The CDR3: CASSSTYSGQFGETQYF. The CDR3 nucleotides read TGTGCCAGCAGCTCCACATACTCGGGACAATTCGGGGAGACCCAGTACTTC.

This chain joins TRBV7-2 and TRBJ2-2; 10 bases are a match to TRBD2. Germline loops: CDR1 SGHTA, CDR2 FQGNSA. The V segment lost 1 base and the J segment 1 base; nucleotides outside the gene matches: 3. This CDR3 has 17 amino acids. CDR3 DNA sequence: TGTGCCAGCAGCTTAGGCGCTAGCGGGGGGAACACCGGGGAGCTGTTTTTT. Translated, it gives CASSLGASGGNTGELFF. Full variable domain (remainder filled in from reference TRBV7-2 and TRBJ2-2): GAGVSQSPSNKVTEKGKDVELRCDPISGHTALYWYRQSLGQGLEFLIYFQGNSAPDKSGLPSDRFSAERTGGSVSTLTIQRTQQEDSAVYLCASSLGASGGNTGELFFGEGSRLTVL.

The rearrangement links TRBV29-1 to TRBJ1-2; no definite D call. The CDR3 extends over 12 amino acids. Germline V gives CDR1 SQVTM, CDR2 ANQGSEA. V was shortened by 4 bases and J by 4 bases, with 10 bases between the two germline ends. The CDR3 bases are TGCAGCGTTGGAAAGGTGGGCTATGGCTACACCTTC. Protein: CSVGKVGYGYTF.

This clone turned up a few times. This chain connects TRBV10-3 to TRBJ2-7; TRBD1 agrees at 8 bases. Germline values: CDR1 ENHRY, CDR2 SYGVKD. The CDR3 length is 12 residues. V trimming: 5 bases; J trimming: 7 bases; junction bases outside the gene matches: 4. The CDR3 loop reads CAISRQGMEQYF. The CDR3 DNA is TGTGCCATCAGTCGACAGGGGATGGAGCAGTACTTC.

This clone was found a few times. This chain connects TRBV11-1 to TRBJ2-5, with 7 bases matching TRBD1. V dropped 4 bases and J dropped 3; count of bases not matched to a gene: 14. The length of the CDR3 is 17 residues. CDR1 SGHAT and CDR2 FQDESV come from the germline V gene (reference sequence). The CDR3 protein is CASSSTRVRDSKETQYF. The CDR3 DNA reads as TGTGCCAGCAGCTCTACACGTGTCCGGGACAGTAAAGAGACCCAGTACTTC.

V usage is TRBV13 and J usage is TRBJ2-3, with D uncertain. Germline V CDR1 and CDR2: PRHDT, FYEKMQ (reference sequence). The CDR3 loop spans 14 amino acids. Trimming pared 3 bases from V and 2 bases from J, leaving 9 bases between. The CDR3 sequence: CASSLASLTDTQYF. In nucleotides, the CDR3 is TGTGCCAGCAGCTTGGCCAGCCTCACAGATACGCAGTATTTT.

The gene calls are TRBV7-9 and TRBJ2-7; a weak D match, TRBD1 (6 bases). CDR3 length: 14 residues. CDR1 and CDR2 (germline): SEHNR, FQNEAQ (reference sequence). V was clipped by 0 bases and J by 5 bases, with 11 bases between them. The CDR3 loop reads CASSLARGNDEQYF. The CDR3 bases are TGTGCCAGCAGCTTAGCCAGGGGAAACGACGAGCAGTACTTC. The variable domain in full, completed from reference TRBV7-9 and TRBJ2-7, reads DTGVSQNPRHKITKRGQNVTFRCDPISEHNRLYWYRQTLGQGPEFLTYFQNEAQLEKSRLLSDRFSAERPKGSFSTLEIQRTEQGDSAMYLCASSLARGNDEQYFGPGTRLTVT.

A few counts support this clone. V usage is TRBV27 and J usage is TRBJ1-5; D ambiguous. CDR3 size: 15 residues. V was trimmed by 2 bases and J by 0 bases, leaving 8 bases between them. Looked up from germline, CDR1 is MNHEY and CDR2 is SMNVEV (reference sequence). CDR3 in amino acids: CASSLRGYSNQPQHF. Here the CDR3 DNA reads TGTGCCAGCAGTTTAAGAGGATATAGCAATCAGCCCCAGCATTTT.

The J gene is TRBJ2-5, the V gene TRBV5-6; D not certain. The CDR3 runs to 12 residues. V was clipped by 2 bases and J by 3 bases, with 5 bases between them. CDR1 SGHDT and CDR2 YYEEEE come from the germline V gene. CDR3 protein: CASSFSEETQYF. For the CDR3, the DNA is TGTGCCAGCAGCTTCTCCGAAGAGACCCAGTACTTC.

This clone turned up a few times. The CDR3 loop reads CASSLARASSVDTQYF. The CDR3, as DNA: TGTGCCAGCAGCTTAGCAAGGGCTAGCTCTGTAGATACGCAGTATTTT. The gene calls are TRBV7-2 and TRBJ2-3; tentatively, D is TRBD2 (5 bases). V gave up 0 bases and J gave up 5 bases, with 15 bases separating them. There are 16 residues in the CDR3. CDR1 SGHTA and CDR2 FQGNSA come from the germline V gene.

The chain combines TRBV29-1 with TRBJ1-1; TRBD1 agrees at 8 bases. V gave up 7 bases and J gave up 4 bases; unmatched junction bases: 11. Germline V gives CDR1 SQVTM, CDR2 ANQGSEA. The CDR3 contains 14 residues. The CDR3 sequence is CSATIDRGGTEAFF. CDR3 in DNA: TGCAGCGCCACCATAGACAGGGGCGGCACTGAAGCTTTCTTT.

This clone occurred a few times. The CDR3 coding sequence is TGTGCCAGCAGCTGGGACAGCACAGATACGCAGTATTTT. Protein product: CASSWDSTDTQYF. The chain recombines TRBV7-2 with TRBJ2-3; D is possibly TRBD1 or TRBD2 (5 bases each). Germline-derived CDR1 and CDR2 are SGHTA and FQGNSA. This CDR3 region has 13 residues. Trimming pared 4 bases from V and 0 bases from J, leaving 5 bases between.

The gene calls are TRBV10-3 and TRBJ1-2, with unresolved D. CDR1 ENHRY and CDR2 SYGVKD come from the germline V gene. V was cut by 3 bases and J by 2 bases, with 7 bases left in between. CDR3 length: 13 residues. CDR3 DNA: TGTGCCATCAGTGATCTCCCCAACTATGGCTACACCTTC. Encoded protein: CAISDLPNYGYTF.